The sequence of this T cell receptor beta chain was determined in a study of T cell changes during pregnancy in multiple sclerosis. Clones were read by immunoSEQ multiplex PCR, and TCRdb kept only the in-frame ones, dropping some. Of around 100,000 clones listed, about 90% are singletons. The V and J ends lost 7 bases and 1 base respectively, with 7 bases between them. The CDR3 is 11 amino acids. Germline CDR1 and CDR2: DFQATT and SNEGSKA (reference sequence). This chain uses TRBV20-1 with TRBJ1-1; no definite D call. The starting material was peripheral blood, obtained after pregnancy. The clonotype was recovered from a female donor with multiple sclerosis, enrolled in a pregnancy study. The DNA for the CDR3 is TGCAGTGGAGGGCGGAACACTGAAGCTTTCTTT. This sequence encodes CSGGRNTEAFF.